This T cell receptor (beta chain) was retrieved from a study of T-cell reconstitution after alpha-beta-depleted transplantation in children. Notes on the study in general: At around two months after transplant, the alpha-beta T cells were reportedly derived from several hundred expanded clones that came from non-depleted graft cells.

A TCRbeta library incorporating unique molecular identifiers was prepared. TCRdb reanalysed the PCR reads using MiXCR and keeps one entry per CDR3 protein. Of some 830,000 distinct CDR3 sequences detected, 15% to 20% appear once; the ten largest clones hold under 6%. This clonotype was seen only a few times. The antigen is undetermined. The V gene's germline CDR1 is DFQATT and CDR2 SNEGSKA (reference sequence). The V gene lost 4 bases and the J gene lost 12 bases, with 4 bases spanning the gap. The CDR3 covers 8 residues. This specimen was PBMCs, mostly from graft donor cells, taken 360 days after TCRalphabeta/CD19-depleted stem cell transplant. The V gene is TRBV20-1, the J gene TRBJ2-1, with D hard to call. The TCR sequence derives from a male patient aged 10-17 years who had a stem cell transplant for acute lymphoblastic leukemia, so the T cells may come from the graft donor. The CDR3 here is CSAKGQFF. The CDR3 DNA reads as TGCAGTGCTAAAGGGCAGTTCTTC.